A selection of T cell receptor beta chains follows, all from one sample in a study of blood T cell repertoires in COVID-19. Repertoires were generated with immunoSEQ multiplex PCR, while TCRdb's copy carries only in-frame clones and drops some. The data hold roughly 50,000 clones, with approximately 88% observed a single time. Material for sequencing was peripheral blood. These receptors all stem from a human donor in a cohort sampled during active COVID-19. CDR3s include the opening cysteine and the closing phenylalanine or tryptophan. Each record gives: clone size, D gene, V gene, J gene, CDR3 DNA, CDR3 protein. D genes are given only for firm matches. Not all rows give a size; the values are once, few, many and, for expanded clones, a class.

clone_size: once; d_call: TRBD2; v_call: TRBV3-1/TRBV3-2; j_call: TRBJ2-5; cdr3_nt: TGTGCCAGCAGCCGGAATAGCGGGGGGCGAGAGACCCAGTACTTC; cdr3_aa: CASSRNSGGRETQYF
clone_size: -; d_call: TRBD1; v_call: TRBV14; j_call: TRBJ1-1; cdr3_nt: TGTGCCAGCAGCCAAAACCTTCTGGGACAGGGGTCTGAAGCTTTCTTT; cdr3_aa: CASSQNLLGQGSEAFF
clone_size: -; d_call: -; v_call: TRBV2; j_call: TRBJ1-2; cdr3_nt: TGTGCCAGCAGTGACGTAGGGGGGGGAGGCTATGGCTACACCTTC; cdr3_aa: CASSDVGGGGYGYTF
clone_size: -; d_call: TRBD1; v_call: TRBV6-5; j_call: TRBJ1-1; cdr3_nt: TGTGCCAGCAGTAACCTCCAGGGGGCTGAAGCTTTCTTT; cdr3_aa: CASSNLQGAEAFF
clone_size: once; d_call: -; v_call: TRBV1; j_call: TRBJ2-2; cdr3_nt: TGCACCAGCAGCCAAGATAAGGCGGCTGCTGGGGAGCTGTTTTTT; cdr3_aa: CTSSQDKAAAGELFF
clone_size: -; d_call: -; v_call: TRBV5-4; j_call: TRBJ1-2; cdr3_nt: TGTGCCAGCAGCTTGTCAGGCTATGGCTACACCTTC; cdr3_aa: CASSLSGYGYTF
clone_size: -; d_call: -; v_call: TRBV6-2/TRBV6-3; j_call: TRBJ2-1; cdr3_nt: TGTGCCAGCAGTTACTCGAGGGTATACAATGAGCAGTTCTTC; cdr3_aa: CASSYSRVYNEQFF
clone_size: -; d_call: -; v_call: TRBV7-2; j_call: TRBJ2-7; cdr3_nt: TGTGCCAGCAGCTTAGACGCGCGGGGGCGAGAGCAGTACTTC; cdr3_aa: CASSLDARGREQYF
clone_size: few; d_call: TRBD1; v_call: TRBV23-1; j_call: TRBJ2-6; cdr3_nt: TGCGCCAGCAGTCACGCGGGACAGGGGGCCCGGATCTTCTCTGGGGCCAACGTCCTGACTTTC; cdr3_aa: CASSHAGQGARIFSGANVLTF
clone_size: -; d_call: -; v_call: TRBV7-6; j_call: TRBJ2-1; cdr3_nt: TGTGCCAGCAGCTCCCAGCAGGGGTCATCAGGCAATGAGCAGTTCTTC; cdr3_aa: CASSSQQGSSGNEQFF
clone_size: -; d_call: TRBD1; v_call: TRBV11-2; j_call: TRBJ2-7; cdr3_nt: TGTGCCAGCAGCTTCGCGGGACAGGTTCCCTACGAGCAGTACTTC; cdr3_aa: CASSFAGQVPYEQYF
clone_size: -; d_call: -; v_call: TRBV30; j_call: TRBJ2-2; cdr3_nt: TGTGCCTGGGCAGACTCCCCGGAGCTGTTTTTT; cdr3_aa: CAWADSPELFF
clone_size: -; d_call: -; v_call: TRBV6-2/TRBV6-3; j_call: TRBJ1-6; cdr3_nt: TGTGCCAGCAGTCGCGCGACAGGCTTGTTACCCCTCCACTTT; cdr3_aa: CASSRATGLLPLHF
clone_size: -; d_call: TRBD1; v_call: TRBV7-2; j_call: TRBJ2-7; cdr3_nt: TGTGCCAGCAGCTTAAATAGTGACAGGGGTTTTAAGTACTTC; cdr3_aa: CASSLNSDRGFKYF
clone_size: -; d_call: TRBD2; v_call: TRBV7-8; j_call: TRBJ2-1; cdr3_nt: TGTGCCAGCAGGGCTATAGCGGGGGGGCGGTTCAATGAGCAGTTCTTC; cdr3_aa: CASRAIAGGRFNEQFF
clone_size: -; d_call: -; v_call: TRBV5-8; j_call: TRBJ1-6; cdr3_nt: TGTGCCAGCAGCATGAACCAGGGATCCTATAATTCACCCCTCCACTTT; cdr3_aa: CASSMNQGSYNSPLHF
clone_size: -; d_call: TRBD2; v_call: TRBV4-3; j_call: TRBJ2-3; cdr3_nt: TGCGCCAGCAGCCAAGATTTCCCTAGCGGGGGTCGTTCTAGCACAGATACGCAGTATTTT; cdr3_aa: CASSQDFPSGGRSSTDTQYF
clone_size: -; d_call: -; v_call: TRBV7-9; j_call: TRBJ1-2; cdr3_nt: TGTGCCAGCGACAAGCTCAGTCTCAGGGACTGGGTCTATGGCTACACCTTC; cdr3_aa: CASDKLSLRDWVYGYTF
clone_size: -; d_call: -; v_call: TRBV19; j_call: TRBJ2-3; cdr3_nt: TGTGCCAGTACCATGGGGGGGGCTATAGATACGCAGTATTTT; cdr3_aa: CASTMGGAIDTQYF
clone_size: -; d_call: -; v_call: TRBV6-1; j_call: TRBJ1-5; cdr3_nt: TGTGCCAGCAGTGAATTAAGAGGTCAGCCCCAGCATTTT; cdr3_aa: CASSELRGQPQHF
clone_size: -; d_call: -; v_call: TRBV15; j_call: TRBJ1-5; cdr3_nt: TGTGCCACCAGCAGAGATACTTTCAGCAATCAGCCCCAGCATTTT; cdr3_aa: CATSRDTFSNQPQHF
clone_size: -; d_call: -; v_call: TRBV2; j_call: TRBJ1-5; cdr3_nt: TGTGCCAGCAGTGAAGGAATTGGCCGCAGGGTTAGTAATCAGCCCCAGCATTTT; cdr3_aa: CASSEGIGRRVSNQPQHF
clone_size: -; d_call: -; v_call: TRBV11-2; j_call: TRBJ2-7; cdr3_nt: TGTGCCAGCAGCTTATATCAGGGGATAAACTACGAGCAGTACTTC; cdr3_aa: CASSLYQGINYEQYF